This is a list of T cell receptor beta chains from one sample in a study of regulatory T cells in long-lasting Graves disease. MiXCR, run by TCRdb on the multiplex PCR reads, gives a single entry per CDR3 protein. The sample carries about 530,000 distinct CDR3 sequences, roughly a sixth recorded once. The data also belong to a second study, concerning T cells in Graves' hyperthyroidism and ophthalmopathy.

The sample here was peripheral blood mononuclear cells (PBMCs), taken at new diagnosis, from a patient treated with antithyroid drugs. Source of these receptors: a woman in her forties or fifties with Graves disease. The CDR3 runs from the conserved cysteine through the conserved F or W. A clone size is listed for some rows: how often the clone was seen (once, few, many), or a class if it is expanded.

clone_size cdr3_length v_call cdr3_aa
many 14 TRBV6-1 CASSEWGNPYGYTF
NA 15 TRBV19 CASSRPSGGFYEQYF
NA 14 TRBV6-1 CASMAADNLEKLFF
NA 13 TRBV25-1 CATQTAGGHIQYF
NA 16 TRBV7-3 CASSRDGGGSYNEQFF
many 17 TRBV13 CASSSRTSGGLLETQYF
once 11 TRBV7-9 CGKGVLPEAFF
many 14 TRBV3-1 CASSPFLGGTEAFF
many 12 TRBV5-1 CASSWGGDNAFF
NA 16 TRBV18 CASSLRDSWGNQPQHF
many 15 TRBV5-1 CASSSPRDRDTEAFF
NA 15 TRBV20-1 CSARDISGGRETQYF
many 20 TRBV20-1 CSAIAVLDAFGVVGTDTQYF
NA 13 TRBV7-9 CASNPFGGELVYF
NA 13 TRBV19 CASSIAHVAEAFF
many 15 TRBV19 CASSIADSRTQPQHF
few 15 TRBV7-9 CASSLGRLAPDTQYF
NA 15 TRBV12-3/TRBV12-4 CASRPGRGSNTEAFF
few 15 TRBV4-1 CASSQEGGYNSPLHF
once 16 TRBV3-1 CASSQEDLGVRNGQFF
few 15 TRBV7-9 CASSSQGTGGETQYF
many 16 TRBV7-9 CASSSAGLGEGYEQYF
many 16 TRBV12-3/TRBV12-4 CASSSPRTGFGDTQYF
NA 12 TRBV6-9 CASSYRSYGYTF
many 13 TRBV12-3/TRBV12-4 CASSTMVYGELFF
many 16 TRBV6-2/TRBV6-3 CASSGHDTTSTDTQYF
many 14 TRBV2 CASTVGAQTGELFF
many 12 TRBV3-1 CATTGSGLGYTF
many 17 TRBV6-2/TRBV6-3 CAIRDGLAGTSYNEQFF
many 16 TRBV6-5 CASSYSAGSRENIQYF
NA 16 TRBV10-3 CAISTGTGGLGNTIYF